Here is one T cell receptor (beta chain) with its context. This clonotype was seen only a few times. Its antigen remains undetermined. Per-nucleotide qualities are absent, and no much larger clonotype sits a single base away. These data are taken from a study of tumor-infiltrating lymphocytes in primary liver carcinoma (dated by TCRdb to about 2017). A note on the overall study: Hepatocellular carcinoma (four) or combined HCC and intrahepatic cholangiocarcinoma (one) was present in the five patients, who were three men and two women aged 30 to 69 years. The five patients had tumors staged T1-T3 N0M0, with maximum diameters ranging from roughly 4 to 10 cm. High reproducibility was observed for the technical replicate repertoires, with mean shared-clone rates approximately 0.9 and correlation coefficients above 0.95. A total of roughly 35 specimens from 5 patients, comprising 25 or so tumor regions, 5 adjacent noncancerous liver tissues and 5 peripheral blood samples, were covered by TCRbeta repertoire sequencing. The 25 or so tumor region samples were profiled with Agilent mRNA microarrays so that TCRbeta repertoire diversity could be related to the local molecular phenotype. Samples yielded roughly 3.65 to 7.13 million productive TCRbeta reads; read depth did not differ significantly between tissue types. TCRbeta repertoire sequencing, expression microarrays and whole-exome sequencing were combined in the study across five regions of each liver tumor, with adjacent normal tissue and blood also included. Overall results and qualifications from the work: The top 250 clones accounted for a significantly greater share of the repertoire in tumors than in blood (p = 0.039). Repertoire overlap was higher between tumor regions (mean about 36%) than tumor-adjacent (approximately 17%) or tumor-blood (roughly 14%) pairs, consistent with antigen-driven expansion. Bulk unsorted samples precluded comparing CD4+ and CD8+ T cell repertoires. Because only the TCR beta chain was sequenced and unpaired alpha chains were not captured, true repertoire diversity is likely underestimated. With just a few patients in the study, the authors point out that the findings should be validated in a larger study. Only roughly 7-25% of top clones appeared in all five regions of a tumor, which suggests that tumor-infiltrating T cells are spatially heterogeneous.

Without any cell sorting, total RNA and DNA were extracted together from around 20-30 mg of bulk tissue using the AllPrep DNA/RNA mini kit. Between late 2015 and early 2016, about 5 patients in China with histopathologically diagnosed primary liver carcinoma had their tumors surgically resected. At the time of sampling, the patients had chronic HBV infection and had not received any treatment. Five spatially separated regions were sampled per tumor: superior, inferior, left-lateral and right-lateral poles, plus the tumor centre. More than 75% viable tumor cells were found by histology in every tumor sample. Fresh tumor and adjacent tissue pieces were bisected, with one half stored in RNAlater at -80 degrees C and the other half sent for histology. TCRbeta-specific cDNA was reverse-transcribed from approximately 0.5 ug total RNA using a constant-region primer and ProtoScript II reverse transcriptase. Three nested multiplex PCR rounds, following a slightly modified ARM-PCR procedure, were used to build the TCRbeta libraries. Each of the first two PCR rounds ran for approximately 10 cycles and used multiplex TRBV1-TRBV30 forward primers together with a Cbeta reverse primer. A final 25-cycle PCR with Deep VentR polymerase added sample barcodes and Illumina adapters. Before sequencing, amplicons of 200-500 bp were gel-purified using a QIAquick gel extraction kit. An Illumina HiSeq 2500 was used to sequence the TCRbeta amplicons, generating 250-bp paired-end reads. Concerning the study's data processing: Quality trimming of reads was performed with Trimmomatic v0.33, and paired reads were merged with FLASH v1.2.11 so that full CDR3 sequences could be recovered. V, D and J germline segments were assigned to the rearranged TCRbeta sequences by MiGEC v1.2.1b. VDJtools v1.0.0 computed clonotype statistics and Shannon-Wiener diversity indices. Except for diversity analysis, only each sample's 250 most abundant clonotypes were used in subsequent analyses to reduce sampling bias. The raw public data were reprocessed by TCRdb itself: fastp quality trimming at Q25, MiXCR clonotype calling, in-frame beta chains only. Merged by CDR3 protein, the rows form single entries marked with the most common genes and DNA. The V and J calls, along with clone size, are taken from TCRdb and not from the paper's own processing. Across this sample there are around 27,000 distinct CDR3 sequences, with 60% to 85% seen only once. The ten largest clones capture 40% to 50% of the sample.

V and J lose 10 bases and 5 bases, and a span of 30 bases separates them. Its CDR3 holds 17 amino acids, cysteine through phenylalanine. Just the 51-base CDR3 DNA is kept, in frame starting at base 1. The germline V gene (reference sequence) specifies MNHNY as CDR1 and SVGAGI as CDR2. This clonotype was sampled from a man aged 40-55 years with primary liver carcinoma and hepatitis B virus infection. The rearrangement joined TRBV6-6 to TRBJ2-7; the D gene is unclear. Sequencing was carried out using liver tumor tissue from sampling region 3. Interpreted using the paper, the cell subset or site label stands for: tumor region T3, left-lateral pole. The CDR3 region reads CANSYSNRLSRTHEQYF. The nucleotides read TGTGCCAACAGCTACTCGAATCGACTTTCCCGTACCCACGAGCAGTACTTC.